Each of the 8 T cell receptor beta chains below was sequenced from the same sample in a study of Graves' ophthalmopathy and Graves' hyperthyroidism. TCR beta CDR3 amplification used RNA transcripts. The workflow started with a first-round RT-PCR run with HTBI primers and then moved on to a second-round multiplex PCR. TCRdb ran MiXCR on the multiplex PCR reads and lists one entry per CDR3 protein. The sample holds roughly 400,000 distinct CDR3 sequences, about a sixth seen once. The sequenced sample consisted of peripheral blood. The receptor source for this set is an adult woman with stable Graves' hyperthyroidism.

This clonotype was detected ten times or more. This chain uses TRBV27 with TRBJ2-4, with D unclear. The germline V gene has CDR1 MNHEY and CDR2 SMNVEV (reference sequence). V gave up 2 bases and J gave up 5 bases, with 10 bases separating them. The CDR3 covers 14 residues. DNA for the CDR3: TGTGCCAGCAGTTTAACCGGTCCGGAAAACATTCAGTACTTC. Protein sequence: CASSLTGPENIQYF.

The V gene is TRBV3-1, the J gene TRBJ2-2; D may be TRBD1 (5 bases). Germline CDR1 is LGHDT and CDR2 is YNNKEL (reference sequence). V was shortened by 4 bases and J by 4 bases, with 16 bases between the two germline ends. The CDR3 covers 16 residues. The DNA for the CDR3 is TGTGCCAGCAGCCCCGGTCTAGGCAGGGTCACCGGGGAGCTGTTTTTT. As protein: CASSPGLGRVTGELFF.

This clonotype came up once. A clone one base away is much larger, so this may be a read error. The CDR3 ends on some other residue instead of the conserved phenylalanine or tryptophan, so this is likely a read error. The rearrangement joins TRBV30 to TRBJ2-2; 8 bases map to TRBD2. CDR3 length: 15 amino acids. Germline-derived CDR1 and CDR2 are GTSNPN and SVGIG (reference sequence). J gave up 9 bases and V 0 bases, and 9 bases lay outside the gene matches. DNA for the CDR3: TGTGCCTGGAGTGTACTAGCGGCCGGGTCCCGGGAGCTGTTTGTT. As protein: CAWSVLAAGSRELFV.

This clonotype was recorded a few times. At one end, the junction sequence differs from germline, possibly due to a read error. The J gene is TRBJ2-2, the V gene TRBV11-2; D might be TRBD2 (5 bases). Germline V CDR1 and CDR2: SGHAT, FQNNGV. CDR3 size: 14 residues. The CDR3 region has the DNA TGTGCCAGCGCCGAGACGCCGAACACCGGGGAGCTGTGTTTT. Protein sequence: CASAETPNTGELCF.

The rearrangement uses TRBV9 and TRBJ1-1, with 7 bases fitting TRBD1. The junction had 6 bases not matched to a gene; V was cut back by 3 bases and J by 4 bases. Germline values: CDR1 SGDLS, CDR2 YYNGEE. This CDR3 is 14 amino acids long. CDR3 residues: CASSAGGWATEAFF. For the CDR3, the DNA is TGTGCCAGCAGCGCAGGGGGATGGGCCACTGAAGCTTTCTTT.

This clonotype was seen many times. The genes are TRBV13 and TRBJ1-2; 10 bases are shared with TRBD1. Losses at the gene ends were 6 bases for V and 8 bases for J; bases not matched to a gene: 18. CDR1 is PRHDT and CDR2 is FYEKMQ in the germline V gene (reference sequence). CDR3 size: 17 residues. The CDR3 protein is CASRSLAWGQGLRGYTF. For the CDR3, the DNA is TGTGCCAGCAGATCATTAGCGTGGGGACAGGGGTTAAGGGGCTACACCTTC.

This clonotype was recorded at least ten times. The rearrangement joins TRBV20-1 to TRBJ1-6; no definite D call. V lost 0 bases and J lost 4, with 16 bases in between. The germline V gene has CDR1 DFQATT and CDR2 SNEGSKA (reference sequence). This CDR3 is built from 17 residues. The CDR3 loop reads CSARDHSVVGYNSPLHF. CDR3 nucleotide sequence: TGCAGTGCTAGAGATCACTCGGTGGTTGGGTATAATTCACCCCTCCACTTT.

The CDR3 reads CASKNTLNTEAFF. CDR3 coding DNA: TGTGCCAGCAAAAACACCTTGAACACTGAAGCTTTCTTT. The rearrangement joins TRBV12-3 or TRBV12-4 to TRBJ1-1; D is ambiguous. Trimming pared 7 bases from V and 0 bases from J, leaving 9 bases between. This CDR3 region has 13 residues.